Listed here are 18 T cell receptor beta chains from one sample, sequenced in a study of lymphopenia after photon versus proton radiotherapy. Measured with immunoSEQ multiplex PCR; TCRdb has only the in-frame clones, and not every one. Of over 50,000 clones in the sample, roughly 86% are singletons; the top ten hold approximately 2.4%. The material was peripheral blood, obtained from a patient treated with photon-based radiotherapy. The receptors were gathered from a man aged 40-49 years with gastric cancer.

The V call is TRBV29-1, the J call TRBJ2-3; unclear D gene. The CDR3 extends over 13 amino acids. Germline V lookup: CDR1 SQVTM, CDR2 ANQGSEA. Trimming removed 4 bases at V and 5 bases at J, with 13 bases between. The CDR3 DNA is TGCAGCGTTGCCCGAGTTCTGGGAGATACGCAGTATTTT. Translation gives CSVARVLGDTQYF.

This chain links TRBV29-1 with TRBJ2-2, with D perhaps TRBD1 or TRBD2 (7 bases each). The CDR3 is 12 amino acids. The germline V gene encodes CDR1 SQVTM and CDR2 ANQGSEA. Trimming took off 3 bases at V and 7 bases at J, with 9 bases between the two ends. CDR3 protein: CSVDRGGGELFF. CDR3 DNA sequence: TGCAGCGTTGACAGGGGGGGCGGGGAGCTGTTTTTT.

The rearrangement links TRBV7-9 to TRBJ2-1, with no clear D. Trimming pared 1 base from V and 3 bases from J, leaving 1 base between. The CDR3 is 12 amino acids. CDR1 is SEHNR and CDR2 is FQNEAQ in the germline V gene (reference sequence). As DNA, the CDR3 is TGTGCCAGCAGCTTAGACTACAATGAGCAGTTCTTC. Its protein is CASSLDYNEQFF.

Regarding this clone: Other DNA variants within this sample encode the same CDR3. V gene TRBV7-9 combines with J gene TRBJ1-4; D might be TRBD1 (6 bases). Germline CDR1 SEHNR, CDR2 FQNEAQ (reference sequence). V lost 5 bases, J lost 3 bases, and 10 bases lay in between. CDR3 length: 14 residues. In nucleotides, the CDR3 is TGTGCCAGCAGCCCCGGACAGTCTAATGAAAAACTGTTTTTT. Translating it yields CASSPGQSNEKLFF. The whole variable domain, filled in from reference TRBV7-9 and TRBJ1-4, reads DTGVSQNPRHKITKRGQNVTFRCDPISEHNRLYWYRQTLGQGPEFLTYFQNEAQLEKSRLLSDRFSAERPKGSFSTLEIQRTEQGDSAMYLCASSPGQSNEKLFFGSGTQLSVL.

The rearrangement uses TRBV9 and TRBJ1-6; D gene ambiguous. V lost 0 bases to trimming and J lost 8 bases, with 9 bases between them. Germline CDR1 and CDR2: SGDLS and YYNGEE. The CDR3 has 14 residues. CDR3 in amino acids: CASSVEGNDSPLHF. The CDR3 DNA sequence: TGTGCCAGCAGCGTAGAGGGAAATGATTCACCCCTCCACTTT.

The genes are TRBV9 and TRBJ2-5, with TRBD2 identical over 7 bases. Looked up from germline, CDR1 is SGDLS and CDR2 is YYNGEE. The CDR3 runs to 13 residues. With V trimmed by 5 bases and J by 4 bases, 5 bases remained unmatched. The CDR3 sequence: CASSPTSVETQYF. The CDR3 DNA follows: TGTGCCAGCAGTCCAACTAGCGTAGAGACCCAGTACTTC.

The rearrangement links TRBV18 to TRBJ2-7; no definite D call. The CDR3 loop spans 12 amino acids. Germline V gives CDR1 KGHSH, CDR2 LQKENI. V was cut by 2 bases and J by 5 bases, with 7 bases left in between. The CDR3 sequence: CASSPMLDEQYF. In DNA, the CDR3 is TGTGCCAGCTCACCAATGTTGGACGAGCAGTACTTC.

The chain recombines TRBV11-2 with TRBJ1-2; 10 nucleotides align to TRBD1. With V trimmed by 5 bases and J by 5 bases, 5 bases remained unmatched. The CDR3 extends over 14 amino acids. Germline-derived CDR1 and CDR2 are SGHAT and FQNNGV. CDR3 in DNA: TGTGCCAGCAGCCCGACAGGGGGCCGGTATGGCTACACCTTC. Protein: CASSPTGGRYGYTF.

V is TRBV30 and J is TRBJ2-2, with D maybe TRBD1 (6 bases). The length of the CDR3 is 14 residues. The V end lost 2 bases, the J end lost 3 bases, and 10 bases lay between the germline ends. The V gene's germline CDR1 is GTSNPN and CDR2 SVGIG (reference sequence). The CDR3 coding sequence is TGTGCCTGGAGTTTGGACAGCTACACCGGGGAGCTGTTTTTT. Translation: CAWSLDSYTGELFF.

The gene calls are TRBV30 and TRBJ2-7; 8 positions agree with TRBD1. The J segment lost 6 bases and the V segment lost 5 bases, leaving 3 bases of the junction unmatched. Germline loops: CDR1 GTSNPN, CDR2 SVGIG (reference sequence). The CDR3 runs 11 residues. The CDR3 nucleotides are TGTGCCTGGGGACAGGGTTCCGAGCAGTACTTC. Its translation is CAWGQGSEQYF.

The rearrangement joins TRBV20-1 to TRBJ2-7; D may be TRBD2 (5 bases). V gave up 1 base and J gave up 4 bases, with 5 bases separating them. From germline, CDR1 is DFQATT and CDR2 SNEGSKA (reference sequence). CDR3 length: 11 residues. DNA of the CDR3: TGCAGTGCTAGAGCGGGGTACGAGCAGTACTTC. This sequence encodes CSARAGYEQYF.

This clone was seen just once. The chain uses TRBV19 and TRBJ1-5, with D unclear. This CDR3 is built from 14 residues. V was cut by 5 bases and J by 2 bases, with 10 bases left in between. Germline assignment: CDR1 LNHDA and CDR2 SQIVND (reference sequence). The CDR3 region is CASSPRRGNQPQHF. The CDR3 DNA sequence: TGTGCCAGTAGTCCCCGACGGGGCAATCAGCCCCAGCATTTT.

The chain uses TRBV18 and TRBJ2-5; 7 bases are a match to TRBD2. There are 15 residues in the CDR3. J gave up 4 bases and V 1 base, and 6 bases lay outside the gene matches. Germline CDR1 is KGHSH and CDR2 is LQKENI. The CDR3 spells CASSPRAGRGETQYF. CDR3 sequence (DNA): TGTGCCAGCTCACCACGAGCGGGGAGGGGAGAGACCCAGTACTTC.

CDR3 sequence reads: CSVGRGGTGRGNTEAFF. The CDR3 coding sequence is TGCAGCGTTGGAAGGGGAGGGACAGGCCGGGGGAACACTGAAGCTTTCTTT. The chain is built from TRBV29-1 and TRBJ1-1, with TRBD1 identical over 8 bases. The junction had 14 bases not matched to a gene; V was cut back by 4 bases and J by 1 base. This CDR3 is 17 amino acids long. The V gene's germline CDR1 is SQVTM and CDR2 ANQGSEA.

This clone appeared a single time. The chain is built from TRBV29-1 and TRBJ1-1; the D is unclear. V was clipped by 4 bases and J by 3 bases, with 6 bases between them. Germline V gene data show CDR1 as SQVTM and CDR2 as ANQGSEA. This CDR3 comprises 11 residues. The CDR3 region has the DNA TGCAGCGTTGGTCAATACACTGAAGCTTTCTTT. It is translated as CSVGQYTEAFF.

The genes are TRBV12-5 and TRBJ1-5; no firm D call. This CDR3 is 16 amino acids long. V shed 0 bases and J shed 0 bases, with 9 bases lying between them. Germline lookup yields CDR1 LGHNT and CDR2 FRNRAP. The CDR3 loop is CASGLVSSYSNQPQHF. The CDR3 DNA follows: TGTGCTAGTGGTTTGGTGAGTTCCTATAGCAATCAGCCCCAGCATTTT.

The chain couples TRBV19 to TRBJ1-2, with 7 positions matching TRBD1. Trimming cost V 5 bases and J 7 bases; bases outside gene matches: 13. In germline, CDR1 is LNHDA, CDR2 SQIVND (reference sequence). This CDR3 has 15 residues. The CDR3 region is CASSPTGFEVTGYTF. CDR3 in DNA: TGTGCCAGTAGTCCGACAGGGTTTGAGGTTACTGGCTACACCTTC.

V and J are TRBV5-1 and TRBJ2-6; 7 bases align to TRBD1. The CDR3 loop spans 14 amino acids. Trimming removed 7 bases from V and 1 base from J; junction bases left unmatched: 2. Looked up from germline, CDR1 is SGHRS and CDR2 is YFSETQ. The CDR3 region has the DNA TGCGCCAGCTGGGACAGTTCTGGGGCCAACGTCCTGACTTTC. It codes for CASWDSSGANVLTF.